These 10 T cell receptor beta chains were sequenced from one sample in a study of blood T cell repertoires in COVID-19. Measured with immunoSEQ multiplex PCR; TCRdb has only the in-frame clones, and not every one. The data contain some 130,000 clones, 90% of them singletons. Specimen: peripheral blood. The origin of the receptors is a man aged 45-60 years with active COVID-19.

V usage is TRBV7-2 and J usage is TRBJ2-3, with 13 bases fitting TRBD2. The ends lost 5 bases at V and 3 bases at J; junction bases unmatched: 11. The CDR3 is 18 amino acids. CDR1 SGHTA and CDR2 FQGNSA come from the germline V gene. CDR3 DNA sequence: TGTGCCAGCAGCCCGACCCGGACTAGCGGGGGATTTACAGATACGCAGTATTTT. Protein sequence: CASSPTRTSGGFTDTQYF. Supplemented by reference TRBV7-2 and TRBJ2-3, the full variable domain reads GAGVSQSPSNKVTEKGKDVELRCDPISGHTALYWYRQSLGQGLEFLIYFQGNSAPDKSGLPSDRFSAERTGGSVSTLTIQRTQQEDSAVYLCASSPTRTSGGFTDTQYFGPGTRLTVL.

This chain joins TRBV11-2 and TRBJ2-1; D is perhaps TRBD2 (7 bases). Germline CDR1 and CDR2: SGHAT and FQNNGV. The CDR3 is 14 amino acids. The V gene lost 4 bases and the J gene lost 8 bases, with 15 bases spanning the gap. In DNA form, the CDR3 reads TGTGCCAGCAGCTCCGTAGGGGGAGGGGATGAGCAGTTCTTC. This sequence encodes CASSSVGGGDEQFF. Supplemented by reference TRBV11-2 and TRBJ2-1, the full variable domain reads EAGVAQSPRYKIIEKRQSVAFWCNPISGHATLYWYQQILGQGPKLLIQFQNNGVVDDSQLPKDRFSAERLKGVDSTLKIQPAKLEDSAVYLCASSSVGGGDEQFFGPGTRLTVL.

The chain couples TRBV9 to TRBJ2-6; possibly TRBD1 for D (6 bases). CDR3 length: 13 amino acids. Germline assignment: CDR1 SGDLS and CDR2 YYNGEE. V was shortened by 1 base and J by 13 bases, with 12 bases between the two germline ends. As DNA, the CDR3 is TGTGCCAGCAGCGTATCCCCAGGGACAGTCCTGACTTTC. It specifies CASSVSPGTVLTF. The full variable domain, completed using reference TRBV9 and TRBJ2-6, is DSGVTQTPKHLITATGQRVTLRCSPRSGDLSVYWYQQSLDQGLQFLIQYYNGEERAKGNILERFSAQQFPDLHSELNLSSLELGDSALYFCASSVSPGTVLTFGAGSRLTVL.

This chain joins TRBV2 and TRBJ2-3, with no clear D. CDR3 length: 15 amino acids. Germline V gene lookup returns CDR1 SNHLY and CDR2 FYNNEI. V dropped 3 bases and J dropped 0 bases, with 10 bases sitting between them. In DNA form, the CDR3 reads TGTGCCAGCAGTGACCCCACTGCTAGCACAGATACGCAGTATTTT. Amino acids: CASSDPTASTDTQYF.

To note about this clone: This may stem from a read error, because a much larger clone lies one nucleotide away. The chain employs TRBV5-1 and TRBJ1-1; D unresolved. The CDR3 consists of 13 residues. V was shortened by 2 bases and J by 1 base, with 6 bases between the two germline ends. Germline assignment: CDR1 SGHRS and CDR2 YFSETQ. CDR3 coding DNA: TGCGCCAGCAGCTTAGCCTCGAACACTGAAGCTTTCTTT. Amino acids: CASSLASNTEAFF.

The chain recombines TRBV15 with TRBJ2-5, with D unresolved. Germline V CDR1 and CDR2: LNHNV, YYDKDF (reference sequence). Trimming pared 2 bases from V and 5 bases from J, leaving 9 bases between. CDR3 size: 13 residues. This CDR3 is CATSRSEEETQYF. The CDR3 nucleotides are TGTGCCACCAGCAGAAGTGAAGAGGAGACCCAGTACTTC.

This clone was detected only a few times. This chain connects TRBV4-1 to TRBJ1-6, with 8 nucleotides matching TRBD1. The CDR3 is 15 residues long. The germline V gene has CDR1 MGHRA and CDR2 YSYEKL. Trimming removed 5 bases from V and 9 bases from J; junction bases left unmatched: 9. The DNA for the CDR3 is TGCGCCAGCAGCGAGAGACAGGGGTGGGGTTCACCCCTCCACTTT. This encodes CASSERQGWGSPLHF.

The V call is TRBV19, the J call TRBJ1-1; 10 bases align to TRBD1. Trimming removed 7 bases from V and 1 base from J; junction bases left unmatched: 6. CDR1 LNHDA and CDR2 SQIVND come from the germline V gene (reference sequence). CDR3 length: 15 amino acids. This chain's CDR3 is CASTQGTGANTEAFF. CDR3 DNA sequence: TGTGCCAGTACCCAAGGGACAGGGGCGAACACTGAAGCTTTCTTT.

The chain employs TRBV18 and TRBJ1-1; D call uncertain. Trimming removed 2 bases at V and 1 base at J, with 5 bases between. The CDR3 is 13 amino acids. CDR1 and CDR2 from the germline V gene are KGHSH and LQKENI. As DNA, the CDR3 is TGTGCCAGCTCACCAACAGCGAACACTGAAGCTTTCTTT. As protein: CASSPTANTEAFF.

The V call is TRBV3-1 (or the pseudogene TRBV3-2), the J call TRBJ2-3; D is ambiguous. Germline V gene lookup returns CDR1 LGHDT and CDR2 YNNKEL (reference sequence). V gave up 2 bases and J gave up 6 bases, with 3 bases separating them. The CDR3 is 11 amino acids. CDR3 nucleotide sequence: TGTGCCAGCAGCCAACTGGATACGCAGTATTTT. It is translated as CASSQLDTQYF.